This is a list of T cell receptor beta chains from one sample in a study of cytotoxic CD8 clonotypes in ibrutinib-treated CLL. Libraries were prepared by immunoSEQ multiplex PCR; TCRdb keeps only in-frame clonotypes and omits some of them. The sample lists approximately 150,000 clones; 77% were seen once. The material was PBMCs, obtained after 12 months of ibrutinib treatment. The receptors shown here come from a human donor with chronic lymphocytic leukemia. CDR3s include the opening cysteine and the closing phenylalanine or tryptophan. The order of the fields is J gene, D gene, V gene, clone size, CDR3 DNA, CDR3 protein. A D gene is named only where the DNA matches it firmly. The size of a clone is reported for some rows only, either as once, few or many, or as a class for expanded clones.

TRBJ1-1	NA	TRBV6-6	NA	TGTGCCAGCAGTGAGGACAGTGTGGAAGCTTTCTTT	CASSEDSVEAFF
TRBJ1-6	NA	TRBV15	NA	TGTGCCACCAGCAGCGACGGCAGAAATTCACCCCTCCACTTT	CATSSDGRNSPLHF
TRBJ2-2	TRBD1	TRBV2	NA	TGTGCCAGCACCCGAAGGGGGCAGGATACCGGGGAGCTGTTTTTT	CASTRRGQDTGELFF
TRBJ2-5	TRBD2	TRBV4-2	NA	TGTGCCAGCAGCCAAGATTGGGGGGGCCAAGAGACCCAGTACTTC	CASSQDWGGQETQYF
TRBJ2-7	NA	TRBV28	NA	TGTGCCAGCTCCAAGTCCCTAAGCTCCTACGAGCAGTACTTC	CASSKSLSSYEQYF
TRBJ1-2	NA	TRBV28	NA	TGTGCCAGCAGTACCGGAGGAGGCCCCAACTATGGCTACACCTTC	CASSTGGGPNYGYTF
TRBJ2-7	NA	TRBV4-1	NA	TGCGCCAGCAGCCAATTTTTCACAGTAGCCTACGAGCAGTACTTC	CASSQFFTVAYEQYF
TRBJ2-5	NA	TRBV12-5	NA	TGTGCTAGTGGTACCTCCTTAACCGAGACCCAGTACTTC	CASGTSLTETQYF
TRBJ2-5	TRBD2	TRBV10-2	NA	TGCGCCAGCGGAGGACTAGCGGGAGTAGAGACCCAGTACTTC	CASGGLAGVETQYF
TRBJ1-2	TRBD1	TRBV7-8	NA	TGTGCCAGCAGCCCAGGGACAGGGAGTTTCGGATATGGCTACACCTTC	CASSPGTGSFGYGYTF
TRBJ1-5	NA	TRBV10-3	once	TGTGCCATCAGCCGGGAGCCCTTACGGCAGCCCCAGCATTTT	CAISREPLRQPQHF
TRBJ2-3	NA	TRBV7-2	NA	TGTGCCAGCAGCCCAGGGTTTGATACGCAGTATTTT	CASSPGFDTQYF
TRBJ1-2	TRBD1	TRBV10-2	many	TGCGCCAGCAGTGAGCTCAGGGGGCTAAACTATGGCTACACCTTC	CASSELRGLNYGYTF
TRBJ1-2	TRBD1	TRBV4-1	NA	TGCGCCAGCAGCCAAACCGGGACAGGGATATATGGCTACACCTTC	CASSQTGTGIYGYTF
TRBJ1-2	NA	TRBV30	NA	TGTGCCTGGAGCGTAGGACAGAGTGGCTACACCTTC	CAWSVGQSGYTF
TRBJ1-1	NA	TRBV4-2	NA	TGTGCCAGCAGCCCCCAAGGCCACACTGAAGCTTTCTTT	CASSPQGHTEAFF
TRBJ1-2	NA	TRBV11-3	NA	TGTGCCAGCAGCGCCTATGCAGGGTATGGCTACACCTTC	CASSAYAGYGYTF
TRBJ2-3	TRBD2	TRBV19	NA	TGTGCCATCCCTAGCGGGGGGGGCACAGATACGCAGTATTTT	CAIPSGGGTDTQYF
TRBJ1-1	NA	TRBV28	NA	TGTGCCAGCAGTACCCAGCACACTGAAGCTTTCTTT	CASSTQHTEAFF
TRBJ2-2	TRBD2	TRBV27	once	TGTGCCAGCAGTCCCGCTAGCGGCGGTTACACCGGGGAGCTGTTTTTT	CASSPASGGYTGELFF
TRBJ2-1	NA	TRBV2	few	TGTGCCAGCAGTGAAGGATGGCAGGGCCAGCGGGATGAGCAGTTCTTC	CASSEGWQGQRDEQFF
TRBJ2-7	TRBD1	TRBV10-3	NA	TGTGCCACCAAGACCGGGACAGGGAGTCAAACGGGCATCTACGAGCAGTACTTC	CATKTGTGSQTGIYEQYF
TRBJ2-1	NA	TRBV9	once	TGTGCCAGCAGCGTCGAATTCGTAGCGCCAGAGCAGTTCTTC	CASSVEFVAPEQFF
TRBJ1-2	TRBD1	TRBV6-4	NA	TGTGCCAGCAGTCCCGACAGGGGGCATGGCTACACCTTC	CASSPDRGHGYTF